Listed below are T cell receptor beta chains from one sample, sequenced in a study of glioma-infiltrating T cells. MiXCR was run by TCRdb on the multiplex PCR reads, yielding one entry per CDR3 protein. The sample lists some 93,000 distinct CDR3 sequences; 40% were seen once. Sequencing input: glioma tissue, nonneoplastic brain tissue, or PBMCs (not recorded which). These receptors came from a human donor with low-grade glioma or glioblastoma, undergoing nonglioma brain surgery, or in good health (not recorded which). Each CDR3 is given with its conserved first and last residue. The D gene is left open where the match is weak. Size is omitted from some rows. Given values are once, few, many or a class for expanded clones.

size: many
J: TRBJ1-6
D: TRBD1
V: TRBV5-1
CDR3: CASSLAGQGASPLHF
DNA: TGCGCCAGCAGCTTGGCCGGACAGGGTGCGTCACCCCTCCACTTT

size: many
J: TRBJ2-1
D: NA
V: TRBV12-3/TRBV12-4
CDR3: CASSLSPNNEQFF
DNA: TGTGCCAGCAGTTTAAGTCCAAACAATGAGCAGTTCTTC

size: once
J: TRBJ1-1
D: NA
V: TRBV3-1
CDR3: CASNPNRQGTEGFF
DNA: TGTGCCAGCAATCCTAACAGGCAGGGGACTGAAGGTTTCTTT

size: many
J: TRBJ2-7
D: NA
V: TRBV11-2
CDR3: CASSLTSRYEQYF
DNA: TGTGCCAGCAGCTTAACTAGCAGGTACGAGCAGTACTTC

size: NA
J: TRBJ2-1
D: NA
V: TRBV28
CDR3: CASSLSPGLETDEQFF
DNA: TGTGCCAGCAGTTTAAGTCCGGGCCTTGAGACCGATGAGCAGTTCTTC

size: many
J: TRBJ2-5
D: NA
V: TRBV20-1
CDR3: CSALRDIQETQYF
DNA: TGCAGTGCTCTCCGGGACATCCAAGAGACCCAGTACTTC

size: NA
J: TRBJ1-5
D: NA
V: TRBV6-1
CDR3: CASSRQSNQHQHF
DNA: TGTGCCAGCAGTCGACAATCCAATCAGCACCAGCATTTT

size: many
J: TRBJ1-1
D: TRBD1
V: TRBV12-3/TRBV12-4
CDR3: CASSLRDRNTEAFF
DNA: TGTGCCAGCAGTTTAAGGGACAGGAACACTGAAGCTTTCTTT

size: many
J: TRBJ2-1
D: NA
V: TRBV12-5
CDR3: CASGPGLGNEQFF
DNA: TGTGCTAGTGGACCGGGACTTGGGAATGAGCAGTTCTTC

size: many
J: TRBJ2-2
D: TRBD1
V: TRBV28
CDR3: CASSPPTPGQRTGELFF
DNA: TGTGCCAGCAGCCCACCCACTCCGGGACAGAGGACCGGGGAGCTGTTTTTT

size: once
J: TRBJ2-7
D: NA
V: TRBV20-1
CDR3: CSARDRHHEQYF
DNA: TGCAGCGCTAGAGACAGACATCACGAGCAGTACTTC

size: NA
J: TRBJ2-1
D: TRBD1
V: TRBV27
CDR3: CASSLGTGYNEQSF
DNA: TGTGCCAGCAGTTTGGGGACAGGATACAATGAGCAGTCCTTC

size: many
J: TRBJ1-2
D: NA
V: TRBV20-1
CDR3: CSVPTQGNYGYTF
DNA: TGCAGTGTTCCAACCCAGGGCAACTATGGCTACACCTTC

size: many
J: TRBJ2-2
D: NA
V: TRBV6-1
CDR3: CASRGRPQDLGAGELFF
DNA: TGTGCCAGCAGAGGCCGACCGCAGGACCTAGGAGCCGGGGAGCTGTTTTTT

size: many
J: TRBJ2-1
D: NA
V: TRBV29-1
CDR3: CSAVSFTGPHNEQFF
DNA: TGCAGCGCCGTGAGCTTCACGGGGCCACACAATGAGCAGTTCTTC

size: many
J: TRBJ2-3
D: NA
V: TRBV7-9
CDR3: CASSPDPAGTQYF
DNA: TGTGCCAGCAGCCCGGACCCAGCGGGTACGCAGTATTTT

size: NA
J: TRBJ2-3
D: TRBD2
V: TRBV24-1
CDR3: CATGTGLAGVGTDTQYF
DNA: TGTGCCACCGGCACGGGATTAGCGGGAGTTGGCACAGATACGCAGTATTTT

size: NA
J: TRBJ1-3
D: TRBD1
V: TRBV9
CDR3: CASSVGDRLYGNTIYF
DNA: TGTGCCAGCAGCGTAGGGGACAGACTGTATGGAAACACCATATATTTT

size: NA
J: TRBJ2-1
D: TRBD2
V: TRBV2
CDR3: CASLPGGYDEQFF
DNA: TGTGCCAGCTTGCCGGGGGGGTACGATGAGCAGTTCTTC

size: many
J: TRBJ2-5
D: NA
V: TRBV5-4
CDR3: CASSSGAAQETQYF
DNA: TGTGCCAGCAGCTCAGGGGCCGCCCAAGAGACCCAGTACTTC

size: NA
J: TRBJ2-2
D: TRBD2
V: TRBV14
CDR3: CASSLRGLAGDNTGELFF
DNA: TGTGCCAGCAGCCTGCGTGGACTAGCGGGAGACAACACCGGGGAGCTGTTTTTT

size: NA
J: TRBJ2-7
D: NA
V: TRBV4-1
CDR3: CARTTGKHEQYF
DNA: TGCGCCCGCACCACAGGGAAGCACGAGCAGTACTTC

size: NA
J: TRBJ2-1
D: TRBD2
V: TRBV9
CDR3: CAGSAGTSSNEQFF
DNA: TGTGCCGGCAGCGCCGGGACTAGCAGCAATGAGCAGTTCTTC

size: NA
J: TRBJ2-7
D: NA
V: TRBV7-2
CDR3: CASSWTVVEQYF
DNA: TGTGCCAGCAGTTGGACCGTGGTCGAGCAGTACTTC

size: NA
J: TRBJ1-1
D: TRBD1
V: TRBV27
CDR3: CASGEGADGENTEAFF
DNA: TGTGCCAGCGGGGAGGGGGCGGACGGGGAGAACACTGAAGCTTTCTTT

size: many
J: TRBJ2-1
D: NA
V: TRBV29-1
CDR3: CSDQEGGLEQFF
DNA: TGCAGCGATCAGGAGGGTGGTCTTGAGCAGTTCTTC

size: many
J: TRBJ2-3
D: NA
V: TRBV5-1
CDR3: CASRSGNTQYF
DNA: TGCGCCAGCAGATCGGGGAATACGCAGTATTTT

size: NA
J: TRBJ2-7
D: TRBD1
V: TRBV6-2/TRBV6-3
CDR3: CASRGTPDRGEDEQYF
DNA: TGTGCCAGCAGGGGTACACCGGACAGGGGAGAGGACGAGCAGTACTTC

size: many
J: TRBJ1-1
D: TRBD1
V: TRBV10-3
CDR3: CAISEQGAPGTEAFF
DNA: TGTGCCATCAGTGAACAGGGGGCGCCGGGCACTGAAGCTTTCTTT

size: NA
J: TRBJ2-6
D: NA
V: TRBV12-5
CDR3: CASGLVRLATDYSGVNVLTF
DNA: TGTGCTAGTGGTTTGGTACGGTTGGCGACAGACTACTCTGGGGTTAACGTCCTGACTTTC

size: many
J: TRBJ2-7
D: TRBD2
V: TRBV20-1
CDR3: CSAGTSGGAGEQYF
DNA: TGCAGTGCTGGGACTAGCGGGGGGGCAGGCGAGCAGTACTTC

size: many
J: TRBJ2-3
D: TRBD2
V: TRBV10-3
CDR3: CAISLAGNADTQYF
DNA: TGTGCCATCAGTCTAGCGGGAAACGCAGATACGCAGTATTTT